This TCR beta chain was recovered during a study of Ad26.COV2.S vaccination and SARS-CoV-2 variants. The germline gives CDR1 LNHDA, CDR2 SQIVND (reference sequence). CDR3 length equals 11 residues. The germline V and J ends were trimmed by 2 bases and 4 bases, with 2 bases remaining between them. Noted treatment: around 19 received Ad26.COV2.S at low or high dose, single or two shots; 5 received placebo; per-sample allocation not given. The samples were gathered on day 63 after the first injection of vaccine or placebo. An 18-55-year-old adult in Boston served as donor. There are a few counts of this clone. In the same sample, other DNA sequences code for this CDR3. Clones were sequenced by immunoSEQ multiplex PCR, and TCRdb holds only the in-frame ones, with some missing. The profile shows approximately 480,000 clones, around nine tenths of them singletons.

The specimen was peripheral blood, collected in a trial of Ad26.COV2.S vaccine versus placebo. The receptor comes from a person aged 18-60 years who received the Ad26.COV2.S COVID-19 vaccine or a placebo. V is TRBV19 and J is TRBJ1-1; D is undetermined. CDR3 amino acids: CASSIFTEAFF. In DNA, the CDR3 is TGTGCCAGTAGTATATTCACTGAAGCTTTCTTT.